A single sample is the source of the 3 T cell receptor beta chains below, sequenced in a study of OX40 agonist ivuxolimab in advanced cancers. Repertoires were generated with immunoSEQ multiplex PCR, while TCRdb's copy carries only in-frame clones and drops some. Of some 80,000 clones listed, about 92% are singletons. The source material was CD4+ or CD8+ T cells sorted from blood, sampled in a trial of the OX40 agonist ivuxolimab. Receptor source: an adult with an advanced solid tumor such as melanoma, head and neck, liver or kidney cancer.

The CDR3 nucleotides are TGCGCCAGCAGTGAACGGGTAGGCTACGAGCAGTACTTC. The encoded protein is CASSERVGYEQYF. The chain employs TRBV10-1 and TRBJ2-7, with D hard to call. CDR1 is WNHNN and CDR2 is SYGVQD in the germline V gene (reference sequence). Trimming removed 3 bases from V and 3 bases from J, with 9 bases in between. The CDR3 contains 13 residues.

The table lists this clone with a count of one. The chain links TRBV27 to TRBJ2-1; possibly TRBD1 for D (6 bases). Trimming cost V 3 bases and J 5 bases, with 11 bases left between them. The CDR3 extends over 14 amino acids. Germline loops: CDR1 MNHEY, CDR2 SMNVEV (reference sequence). Here the CDR3 reads CASSFSAGDNEQFF. In nucleotides, the CDR3 is TGTGCCAGCAGTTTCAGTGCAGGGGACAATGAGCAGTTCTTC.

The CDR3 region is CASSSRTTGELFF. CDR3 bases: TGTGCCAGCAGCTCTCGTACCACCGGGGAGCTGTTTTTT. V is TRBV7-2 and J is TRBJ2-2, with D uncertain. V was cut by 4 bases and J by 4 bases, with 7 bases left in between. The CDR3 covers 13 residues. Looked up from germline, CDR1 is SGHTA and CDR2 is FQGNSA.